This entry is about one T cell receptor beta chain. Its antigen is currently unknown. The source of the sample is a study of T cell responses to AZD1222 COVID-19 vaccine. Overall study results and limits: Donors were chiefly white British, with a greater number of females, and clonal diversity was perhaps underestimated.

Sequencing used immunoSEQ multiplex PCR; TCRdb keeps in-frame clones, though not all of them. Among about 120,000 clones, approximately 90% were seen once, and the ten largest hold more than 1.5%. Germline CDR1 reads SGDLS; CDR2 reads YYNGEE. J lost 3 bases, V lost 1 base, and 10 bases had no gene match. The CDR3 spans 19 residues. The input for sequencing was peripheral blood, taken on day 0 of AZD1222 vaccination. This TCR came from an adult in good health. This sequence joins TRBV9 and TRBJ2-3; 14 bases are shared with TRBD2. CDR3 bases: TGTGCCAGCAGCGTAAGCCCTGGGACTAGCGGGGGCCCGACAGATACGCAGTATTTT. As protein: CASSVSPGTSGGPTDTQYF. Full variable domain (missing parts from reference TRBV9 and TRBJ2-3): DSGVTQTPKHLITATGQRVTLRCSPRSGDLSVYWYQQSLDQGLQFLIQYYNGEERAKGNILERFSAQQFPDLHSELNLSSLELGDSALYFCASSVSPGTSGGPTDTQYFGPGTRLTVL.